Listed here is a single T cell receptor (beta chain). This sample is part of a study of blood T cell repertoires in COVID-19. The overall study: The analysed material was cDNA or gDNA that came from T cells, B-cell-depleted T cells, or PBMCs.

Profiled with immunoSEQ multiplex PCR; TCRdb holds only in-frame clones, not every one. The table records some 300,000 clones, roughly 90% of them present only once. The TCR was taken from a woman aged 50 to 60 who had been exposed to COVID-19. The sample was PBMCs or T cells enriched from blood (not recorded which).

CDR3 sequence reads: CSYTGINTGELFF. In DNA, the CDR3 is TGCAGCTATACCGGGATAAACACCGGGGAGCTGTTTTTT. The gene calls are TRBV29-1 and TRBJ2-2; perhaps TRBD2 as D (5 bases). The germline CDR1 and CDR2 sequences are SQVTM and ANQGSEA. V lost 8 bases, J lost 2 bases, and 12 bases lay in between. The CDR3 is 13 residues long.